A selection of T cell receptor beta chains follows, all from one sample in a study of breast tumors, draining lymph nodes, adjacent tissues. TCRdb processed the multiplex PCR reads anew with MiXCR; each CDR3 protein has one entry. The sample has 200,000 or so distinct CDR3 sequences; 31% are singletons. Sequencing was performed on axillary lymph node tissue. These receptors were collected from a female donor with breast cancer. Some clones in this sample may be carry-over from other donors' samples. CDR3s include the opening cysteine and the closing phenylalanine or tryptophan. A D gene is named only where the DNA matches it firmly. For some rows the clone size is stated as once, few or many, or as a class when expanded; others skip it.

>TRBV10-3|medium-sized|TRBD1|TRBJ2-7
TGTGCCGTCCGCTCGACAGGGTCATCCGAGCAGTACTTC
CAVRSTGSSEQYF
>TRBV11-2|many|NA|TRBJ2-5
TGTGCCAGCAGTTTTAGGGGGGAGACCCAGTACTTC
CASSFRGETQYF
>TRBV7-9|many|NA|TRBJ1-2
TGTGCCAGCAGCCTTGGACTGGGTGACTATGGCTACACCTTC
CASSLGLGDYGYTF
>TRBV9|few|TRBD1|TRBJ2-1
TGTGCCAGCAGCGTGACAGGGGGACCAGACAATGAGCCGTTCTTC
CASSVTGGPDNEPFF
>TRBV3-1|NA|NA|TRBJ1-5
TGTGCCAGCAGCCAAGACCCCCCGCAGGGTCATCAGCCCCAGCATTTT
CASSQDPPQGHQPQHF
>TRBV5-5|many|NA|TRBJ2-7
TGTGCCAGCAGCTTGGACCTTGGGCAATTTTACGAGCAGTACTTC
CASSLDLGQFYEQYF
>TRBV5-1|NA|NA|TRBJ1-5
TGCGCCAGCAGCTTGGGGCGGGGTCGCGCCGAGGCTAATGAGCCCCAGCATTTT
CASSLGRGRAEANEPQHF
>TRBV13|many|NA|TRBJ2-5
TGTGCCAGCAGGCACAGGGACTGGGAGACCCAGTACTTC
CASRHRDWETQYF
>TRBV20-1|many|TRBD1|TRBJ1-3
TGCAGTGCTGCTCGGACAGGGCGAAACACCATATATTTT
CSAARTGRNTIYF
>TRBV5-6|NA|TRBD1|TRBJ1-4
TGTGCCAGCAGCTCAGACAGGGCGCGGGAAAAACTGTTTTTT
CASSSDRAREKLFF